This T cell receptor (beta chain) is from a study of regulatory T cells in long-lasting Graves disease (dated by TCRdb to about 2021). With regard to the full study: Persistent Graves' disease was defined as antithyroid drug treatment for over 5 years with persistently positive TSH receptor autoantibodies. Persistent Graves' disease patients were compared with newly diagnosed Graves' disease patients by peripheral blood TCR sequencing and RNA sequencing. The study took place in China and was registered as a clinical trial. TCR sequencing covered around 13 persistent and 20 newly diagnosed Graves' disease patients, some 35 samples in total. In the clinical cohort, patients with persistent Graves' disease had used antithyroid drugs for an average of around ten years.

This specimen's time point label, interpreted: persistent/refractory GD, antithyroid drugs over 5 years with positive TRAb. For both TCR sequencing and RNA sequencing, RNA was extracted from PBMCs in TRIzol. Graves' disease was diagnosed according to American Thyroid Association guidelines. Patients were recruited from an endocrinology department in Xi'an, China. Each patient gave approximately 10 milliliters of peripheral blood, collected in an EDTA anticoagulant tube. Ficoll Paque Plus density gradient separation was used to isolate PBMCs, and no further T cell sorting was performed. RNA quality was checked with an Agilent 2100 Bioanalyzer and agarose gel, and concentration with a NanoDrop 2000. This clonotype showed up many times. What antigen it recognizes has not been identified. The sample holds no much larger clone one base away, and base qualities are not on file. The CDR3 goes from the cysteine to the phenylalanine over 15 residues. Left in the record is the CDR3 DNA by itself, 45 bases read in frame from the first base. Germline trimming: 2 bases from V, 4 bases from J; junction bases outside gene matches: 2. CDR1 KGHDR and CDR2 SFDVKD are derived from the germline V gene.

Summary of the overall study and its limitations: Preferential use of TRBV28, TRBJ1-2 and TRBJ2-5 was observed in persistent disease, whereas TRBV20-1 and TRBJ2-1 were favored in newly diagnosed disease. Because the primary lesion, thyroid tissue, could not be accessed, the study looked at peripheral blood alone. Persistent patients shared more public clonotypes among themselves (around 2,800) than newly diagnosed patients did (more than 950). Persistent Graves' disease patients showed lower TCR Shannon entropy and fewer highly expanded clones than newly diagnosed patients, suggesting clonal expansion. Sequencing and analysis were restricted to the TCR beta chain. The authors noted that the small sample size was a limitation that may lower accuracy.

Receptor libraries were prepared by multiplex PCR. Instrument used: Illumina HiSeq 4000. TCR beta libraries were built with iRepertoire HTBI primers and Arm-PCR amplification of CDR3 regions. Gel purification was performed on PCR products prior to sequencing. In the authors' own workflow: A total of fewer than 65 TRBV and more than twelve TRBJ segments were identified across samples and were used for gene usage analysis of CDR3 amino acid clonotypes. COPE and FqMerger were used to merge filtered high-quality paired reads into contigs. BLAST was used to align contigs to IMGT TRBV, TRBD and TRBJ reference genes, with CDR3 defined following IMGT. Any clonotype with a frequency above 0.1% was counted as a highly expanded clone. Shannon entropy served as the measure of repertoire diversity, while the Gini coefficient captured V-J evenness. Public clonotypes were defined as clonotypes shared by more than one individual. TCRdb reprocessing: public reads trimmed at Q25 with fastp, clones called with MiXCR, in-frame beta chains kept. Rows matching on CDR3 protein sequence are summarized as one entry with the most common DNA and genes. TCRdb's processing, not the authors' own work, is the source of the V and J calls. For this sample the table gives about 400,000 distinct CDR3 sequences, of which less than 25% were detected only once. The ten largest clones add up to around 21% of the sample.

The sequence was obtained from a female donor with Graves disease. Sequences were derived from peripheral blood mononuclear cells (PBMCs), sampled when the disease was refractory, from a patient treated with antithyroid drugs. Recombination linked TRBV24-1 to TRBJ1-2; 11 bases in between match TRBD1. The CDR3 loop reads CATSDSGQGAYGYTF. The DNA is TGTGCCACCAGTGATTCTGGACAGGGGGCCTATGGCTACACCTTC.